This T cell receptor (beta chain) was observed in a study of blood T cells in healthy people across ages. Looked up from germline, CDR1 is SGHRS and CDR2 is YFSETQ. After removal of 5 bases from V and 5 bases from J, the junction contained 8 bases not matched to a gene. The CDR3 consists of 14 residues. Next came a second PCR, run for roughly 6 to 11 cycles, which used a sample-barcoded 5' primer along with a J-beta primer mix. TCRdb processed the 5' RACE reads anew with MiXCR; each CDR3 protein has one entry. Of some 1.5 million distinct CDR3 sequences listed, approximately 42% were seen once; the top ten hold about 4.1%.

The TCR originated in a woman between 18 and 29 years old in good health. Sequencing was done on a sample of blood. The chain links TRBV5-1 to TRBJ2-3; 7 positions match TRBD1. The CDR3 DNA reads TGCGCCAGCAGTCAGACAGGGAGTCAAGATACGCAGTATTTT. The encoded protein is CASSQTGSQDTQYF.